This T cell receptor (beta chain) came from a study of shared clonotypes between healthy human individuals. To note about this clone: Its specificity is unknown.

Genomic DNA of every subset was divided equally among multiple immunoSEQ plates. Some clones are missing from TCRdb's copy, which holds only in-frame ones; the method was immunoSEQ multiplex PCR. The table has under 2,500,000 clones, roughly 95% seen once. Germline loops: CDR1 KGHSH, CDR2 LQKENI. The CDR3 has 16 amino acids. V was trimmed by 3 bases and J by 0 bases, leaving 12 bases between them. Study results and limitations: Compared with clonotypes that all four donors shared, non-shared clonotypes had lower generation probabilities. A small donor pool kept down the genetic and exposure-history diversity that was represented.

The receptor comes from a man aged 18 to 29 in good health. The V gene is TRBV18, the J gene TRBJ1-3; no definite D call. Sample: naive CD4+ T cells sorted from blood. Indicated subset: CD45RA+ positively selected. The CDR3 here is CASSPRDPYSGNTIYF. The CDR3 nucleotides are TGTGCCAGCTCACCCCGGGATCCATACTCTGGAAACACCATATATTTT. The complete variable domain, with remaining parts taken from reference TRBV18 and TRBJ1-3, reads NAGVMQNPRHLVRRRGQEARLRCSPMKGHSHVYWYRQLPEEGLKFMVYLQKENIIDESGMPKERFSAEFPKEGPSILRIQQVVRGDSAAYFCASSPRDPYSGNTIYFGEGSWLTVV.